This TCR beta chain was sequenced in a study of T cell changes during pregnancy in multiple sclerosis. Per the germline V gene, CDR1 is SGHRS and CDR2 is YFSETQ. Deletions cut 5 bases from V and 5 bases from J, with 17 bases between. CDR3 size: 14 residues. Libraries were prepared by immunoSEQ multiplex PCR; TCRdb keeps only in-frame clonotypes and omits some of them. The sample holds tens of thousands of clones, roughly 93% seen once. The clonotype originates from a female donor with multiple sclerosis, enrolled in a pregnancy study. The sequencing here drew on peripheral blood, taken in the second trimester of pregnancy. The chain carries TRBV5-1 and TRBJ2-7, with TRBD2 as a possible D gene (7 bases). The CDR3 sequence is CASSRGGEFDEQYF. The CDR3 DNA sequence: TGCGCCAGCAGTAGGGGGGGGGAATTCGACGAGCAGTACTTC.